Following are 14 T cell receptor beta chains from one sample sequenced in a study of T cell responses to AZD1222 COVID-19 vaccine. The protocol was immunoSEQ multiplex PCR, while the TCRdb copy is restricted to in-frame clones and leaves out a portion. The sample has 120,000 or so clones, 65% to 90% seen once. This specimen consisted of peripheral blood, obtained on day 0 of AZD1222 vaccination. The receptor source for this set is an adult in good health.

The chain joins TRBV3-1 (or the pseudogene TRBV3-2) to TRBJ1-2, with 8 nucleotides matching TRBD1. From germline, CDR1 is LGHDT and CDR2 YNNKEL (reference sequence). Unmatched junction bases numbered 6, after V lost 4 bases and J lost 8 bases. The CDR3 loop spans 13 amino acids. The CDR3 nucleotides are TGTGCCAGCAGCCGGCCTGGGACAGGCGGCTACACCTTC. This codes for CASSRPGTGGYTF.

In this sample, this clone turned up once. CDR3 protein: CASSPTRTTYEQYF. Here the CDR3 DNA reads TGTGCCAGCAGCCCAACCAGGACAACCTACGAGCAGTACTTC. The chain carries TRBV27 and TRBJ2-7, with a possible D match to TRBD1 (5 bases). The germline CDR1 and CDR2 sequences are MNHEY and SMNVEV (reference sequence). Trimming removed 6 bases from V and 2 bases from J, with 14 bases in between. CDR3 size: 14 residues.

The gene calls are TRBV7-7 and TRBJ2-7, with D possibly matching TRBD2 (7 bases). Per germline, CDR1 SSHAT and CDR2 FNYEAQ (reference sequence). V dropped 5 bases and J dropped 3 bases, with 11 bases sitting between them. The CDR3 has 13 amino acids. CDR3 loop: CASSLGGDYEQYF. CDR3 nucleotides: TGTGCCAGCAGCCTAGGGGGGGACTACGAGCAGTACTTC.

In DNA, the CDR3 is TGTGCCAGCAGCCCCGGGGGACTAGCGGGAGATTACGAGCAGTACTTC. Protein: CASSPGGLAGDYEQYF. This chain uses TRBV13 with TRBJ2-7; 14 bases fit TRBD2. The CDR3 has 16 amino acids. Germline CDR1 is PRHDT and CDR2 is FYEKMQ (reference sequence). The V and J ends lost 5 bases and 4 bases, in that order; junction bases with no gene match: 7.

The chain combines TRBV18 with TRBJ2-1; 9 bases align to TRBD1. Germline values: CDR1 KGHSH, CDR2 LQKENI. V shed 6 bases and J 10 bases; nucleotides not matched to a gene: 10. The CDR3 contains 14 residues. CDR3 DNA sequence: TGTGCCAGCTCTACCGGGACAGGGTTTAACGAGCAGTTCTTC. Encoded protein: CASSTGTGFNEQFF.

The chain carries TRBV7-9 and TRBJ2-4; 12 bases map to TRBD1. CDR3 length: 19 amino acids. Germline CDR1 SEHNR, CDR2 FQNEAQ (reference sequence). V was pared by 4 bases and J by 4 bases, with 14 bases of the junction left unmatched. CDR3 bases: TGTGCCAGCAGCTCTCCGGGACAGGGGGCTTCCAGGGCAAAAAACATTCAGTACTTC. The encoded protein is CASSSPGQGASRAKNIQYF. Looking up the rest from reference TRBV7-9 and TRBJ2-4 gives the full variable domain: DTGVSQNPRHKITKRGQNVTFRCDPISEHNRLYWYRQTLGQGPEFLTYFQNEAQLEKSRLLSDRFSAERPKGSFSTLEIQRTEQGDSAMYLCASSSPGQGASRAKNIQYFGAGTRLSVL.

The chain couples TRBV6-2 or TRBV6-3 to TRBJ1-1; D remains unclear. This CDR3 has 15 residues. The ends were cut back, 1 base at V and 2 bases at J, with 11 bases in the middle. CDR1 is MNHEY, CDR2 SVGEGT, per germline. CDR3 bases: TGTGCCAGCAGTTACTTTCGCCTCACAAACACTGAAGCTTTCTTT. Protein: CASSYFRLTNTEAFF.

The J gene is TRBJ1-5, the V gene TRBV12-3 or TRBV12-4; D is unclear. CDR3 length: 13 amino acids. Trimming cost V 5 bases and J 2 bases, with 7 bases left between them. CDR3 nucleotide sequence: TGTGCCAGCAGTCGGTTGGGCAATCAGCCCCAGCATTTT. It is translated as CASSRLGNQPQHF.

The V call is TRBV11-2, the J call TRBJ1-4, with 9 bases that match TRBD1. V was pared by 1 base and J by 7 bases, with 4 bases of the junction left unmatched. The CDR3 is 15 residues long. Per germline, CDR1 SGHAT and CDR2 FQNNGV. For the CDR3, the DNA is TGTGCCAGCAGCTTAGGGGACAGGGACGGTGAAAAACTGTTTTTT. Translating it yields CASSLGDRDGEKLFF.

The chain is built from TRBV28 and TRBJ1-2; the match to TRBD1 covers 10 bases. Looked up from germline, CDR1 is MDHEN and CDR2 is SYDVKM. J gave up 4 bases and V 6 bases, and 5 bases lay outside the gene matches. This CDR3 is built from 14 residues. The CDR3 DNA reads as TGTGCCAGCAGAACGACAGGGGGCGGCTATGGCTACACCTTC. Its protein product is CASRTTGGGYGYTF.

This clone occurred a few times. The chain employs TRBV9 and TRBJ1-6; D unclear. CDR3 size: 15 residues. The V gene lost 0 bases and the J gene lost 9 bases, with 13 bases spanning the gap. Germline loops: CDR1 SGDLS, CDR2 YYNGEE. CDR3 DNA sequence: TGTGCCAGCAGCGTAGGTCCCACATCGGGTTCACCCCTCCACTTT. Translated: CASSVGPTSGSPLHF.

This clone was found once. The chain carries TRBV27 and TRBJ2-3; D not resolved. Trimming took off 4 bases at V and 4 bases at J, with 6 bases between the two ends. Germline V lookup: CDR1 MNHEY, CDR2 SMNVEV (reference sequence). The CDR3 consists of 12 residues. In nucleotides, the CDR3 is TGTGCCAGCAGTTCGGTATCAGATACGCAGTATTTT. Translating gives CASSSVSDTQYF.

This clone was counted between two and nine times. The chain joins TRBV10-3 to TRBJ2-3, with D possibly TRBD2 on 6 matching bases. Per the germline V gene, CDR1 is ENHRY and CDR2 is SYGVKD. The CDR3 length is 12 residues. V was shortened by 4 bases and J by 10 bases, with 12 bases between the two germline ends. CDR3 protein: CAISGDSHAQYF. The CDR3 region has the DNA TGTGCCATCAGTGGGGACTCACATGCGCAGTATTTT.

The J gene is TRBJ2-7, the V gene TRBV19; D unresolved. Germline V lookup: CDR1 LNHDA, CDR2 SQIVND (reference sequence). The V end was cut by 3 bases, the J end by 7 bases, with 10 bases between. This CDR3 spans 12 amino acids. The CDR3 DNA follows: TGTGCCAGTAGTATTGGCTTAGCAGAGCAGTACTTC. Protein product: CASSIGLAEQYF.